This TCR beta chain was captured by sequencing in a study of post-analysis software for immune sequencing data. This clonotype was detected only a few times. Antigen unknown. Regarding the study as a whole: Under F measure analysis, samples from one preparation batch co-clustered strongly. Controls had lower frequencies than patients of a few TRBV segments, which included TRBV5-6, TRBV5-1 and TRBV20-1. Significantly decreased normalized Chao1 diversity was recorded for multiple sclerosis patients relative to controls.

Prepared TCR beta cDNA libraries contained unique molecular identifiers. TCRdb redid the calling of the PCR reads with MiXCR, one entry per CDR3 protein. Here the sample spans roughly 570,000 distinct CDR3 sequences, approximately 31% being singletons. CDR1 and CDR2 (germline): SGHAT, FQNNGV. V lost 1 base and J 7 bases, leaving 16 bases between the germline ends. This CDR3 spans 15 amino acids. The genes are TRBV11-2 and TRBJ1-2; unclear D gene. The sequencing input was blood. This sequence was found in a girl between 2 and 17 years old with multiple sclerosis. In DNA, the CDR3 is TGTGCCAGCAGCTTAGGGCGGCAGTGGAATATTGGCTACACCTTC. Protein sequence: CASSLGRQWNIGYTF.